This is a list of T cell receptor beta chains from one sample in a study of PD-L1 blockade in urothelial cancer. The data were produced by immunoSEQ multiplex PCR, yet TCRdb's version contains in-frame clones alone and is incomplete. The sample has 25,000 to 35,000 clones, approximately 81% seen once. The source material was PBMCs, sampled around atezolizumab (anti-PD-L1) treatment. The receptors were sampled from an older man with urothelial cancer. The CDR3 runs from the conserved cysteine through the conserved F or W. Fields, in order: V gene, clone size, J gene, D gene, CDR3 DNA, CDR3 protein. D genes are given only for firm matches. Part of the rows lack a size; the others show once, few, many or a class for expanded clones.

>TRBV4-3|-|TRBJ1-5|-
TGCGCCAGCAGCCAAGAAGCTACAGGTCAGCCCCAGCATTTT
CASSQEATGQPQHF
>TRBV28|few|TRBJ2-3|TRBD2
TGTGCCAGCAGTCCCACGACTAGCGGGACTACAGATACGCAGTATTTT
CASSPTTSGTTDTQYF
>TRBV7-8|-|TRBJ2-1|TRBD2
TGTGCCAGCAGCTTAGTGGGAGCGGGAGGGAGCAATGAGCAGTTCTTC
CASSLVGAGGSNEQFF
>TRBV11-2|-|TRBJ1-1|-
TGTGCCAGCAGCTTAGTTCCCCAGAACACTGAAGCTTTCTTT
CASSLVPQNTEAFF
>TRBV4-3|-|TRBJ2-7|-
TGCGCCAGCAGCCAAGAGGAGGGCGACGGAACCTACGAGCAGTACTTC
CASSQEEGDGTYEQYF
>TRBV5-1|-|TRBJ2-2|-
TGCGCCAGCAGAAGGCAGGGGGGTACCGGGGAGCTGTTTTTT
CASRRQGGTGELFF
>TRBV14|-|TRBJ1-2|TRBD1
TGTGCCAGCAGTCGCGACAGGGCCTATGGCTACACCTTC
CASSRDRAYGYTF
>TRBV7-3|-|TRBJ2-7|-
TGTGCCAGCAGCTTAGCTAGCGTACCAACCTACGAGCAGTACTTC
CASSLASVPTYEQYF
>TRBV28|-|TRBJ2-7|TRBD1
TGTGCCAGCAGTATACGCCGGGACAGGGACCACGAGCAGTACTTC
CASSIRRDRDHEQYF
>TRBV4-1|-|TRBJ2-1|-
TGCGCCAGCAGCCAAGGGGTGGGGGCGAATTATGAGCAGTTCTTC
CASSQGVGANYEQFF
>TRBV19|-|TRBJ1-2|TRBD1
TGTGCCAGTAGTCCACAGGGGGCCCATGGCTACACCTTC
CASSPQGAHGYTF
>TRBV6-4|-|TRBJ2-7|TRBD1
TGTGCCAGCAGTGACCGGAGGTTCAGGGACAGTTGTACCTACGAGCAGTACTTC
CASSDRRFRDSCTYEQYF
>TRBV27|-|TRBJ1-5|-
TGTGCCAGCAGTCCCGTCGGTTCCGCGCCTCAGCCCCAGCATTTT
CASSPVGSAPQPQHF
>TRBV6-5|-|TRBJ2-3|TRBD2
TGTGCCAGCAGTTACCGCGGGAGAAACACAGATACGCAGTATTTT
CASSYRGRNTDTQYF
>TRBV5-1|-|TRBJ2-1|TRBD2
TGCGCCAGCAGCCCCGGGGGACTAGCCAGCCACTACAATGAGCAGTTCTTC
CASSPGGLASHYNEQFF
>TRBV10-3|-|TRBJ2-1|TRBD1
TGTGCCATCAGTGAGTCGACAGGGGGCTCCTACAATGAGCAGTTCTTC
CAISESTGGSYNEQFF
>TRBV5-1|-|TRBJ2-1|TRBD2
TGCGCCAGCACCCGCGGGACTAGCGGGATCAATGTAAGGAATGAGCAGTTCTTC
CASTRGTSGINVRNEQFF
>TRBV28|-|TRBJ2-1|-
TGTGCCAGCAGAACCCGACAGACCAGCTACAATGAGCAGTTCTTC
CASRTRQTSYNEQFF
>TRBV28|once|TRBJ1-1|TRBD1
TGTGCCAGCAGGATGCCCGGGACAGGGGGCAGGAACACTGAAGCTTTCTTT
CASRMPGTGGRNTEAFF
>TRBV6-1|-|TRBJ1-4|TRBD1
TGTGCCAGCGGAACGCAGGGGGCGATAGAAAAACTGTTTTTT
CASGTQGAIEKLFF
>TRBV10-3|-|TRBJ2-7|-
TGTGCCATCAGTGAGGGAGGGCCCGGACGCGCCGAGCAGTACTTC
CAISEGGPGRAEQYF
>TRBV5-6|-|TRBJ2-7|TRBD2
TGTGCCAGCAGCCGACTAGGGACTAGCGGGGGGCTTGCCTACGAGCAGTACTTC
CASSRLGTSGGLAYEQYF
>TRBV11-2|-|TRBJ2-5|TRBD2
TGTGCCAGCAGCTTACCGAGGACTAGCGGCCAAGAGACCCAGTACTTC
CASSLPRTSGQETQYF
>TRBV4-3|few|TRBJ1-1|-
TGCGCCAGCAGCCAAAACCCGACAGGCAACACTGAAGCTTTCTTT
CASSQNPTGNTEAFF
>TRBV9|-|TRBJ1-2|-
TGTGCCAGCAGCGTACAGGGTGGGTATGGCTACACCTTC
CASSVQGGYGYTF
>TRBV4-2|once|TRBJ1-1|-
TGTGCCAGCAGCCAAGATCTTGCGGGGACGGTGAACACTGAAGCTTTCTTT
CASSQDLAGTVNTEAFF
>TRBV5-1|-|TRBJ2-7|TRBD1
TGCGCCAGCAGCCCGGGGACAGGGTCGGGGACAAGCACCTACGAGCAGTACTTC
CASSPGTGSGTSTYEQYF
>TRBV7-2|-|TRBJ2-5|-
TGTGCCAGCGGCCAGGAGACCCAGTACTTC
CASGQETQYF
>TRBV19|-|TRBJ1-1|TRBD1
TGTGCCAGTAGTATAGATCGGAGGGGGCCCACTGAAGCTTTCTTT
CASSIDRRGPTEAFF
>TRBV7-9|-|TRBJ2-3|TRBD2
TGTGCCAGCAGCTTAAGGTTCCGGCGGGAGGGGGGCACAGATACGCAGTATTTT
CASSLRFRREGGTDTQYF
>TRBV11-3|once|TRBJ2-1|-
TGTGCCAGCAGCTTAGATCCGGGCGGGTACAATGAGCAGTTCTTC
CASSLDPGGYNEQFF
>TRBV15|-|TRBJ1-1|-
TGTGCCACGCAAAAAGGGGGATCGAACACTGAAGCTTTCTTT
CATQKGGSNTEAFF
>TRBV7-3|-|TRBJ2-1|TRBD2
TGTGCCAGCAGCTTACTTTCGGGAGGACGTGAGCAGTTCTTC
CASSLLSGGREQFF
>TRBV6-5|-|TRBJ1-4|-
TGTGCCAGCAGCCAACAGGGACGAAATGAAAAACTGTTTTTT
CASSQQGRNEKLFF
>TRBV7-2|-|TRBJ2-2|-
TGTGCCAGCAGCCGAACAGGGTCGGAGACCGGGGAGCTGTTTTTT
CASSRTGSETGELFF
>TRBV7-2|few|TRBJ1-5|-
TGTGCCAGCAGCTCTAGCCCCAGTCGCAATCAGCCCCAGCATTTT
CASSSSPSRNQPQHF
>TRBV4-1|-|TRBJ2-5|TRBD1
TGCGCCAGCAGCCAACTGACAGGGCCGAAAACCCAGTACTTC
CASSQLTGPKTQYF
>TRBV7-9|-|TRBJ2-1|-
TGTGCCAGCAGCGCGGACAGCCGCGATGAGCAGTTCTTC
CASSADSRDEQFF